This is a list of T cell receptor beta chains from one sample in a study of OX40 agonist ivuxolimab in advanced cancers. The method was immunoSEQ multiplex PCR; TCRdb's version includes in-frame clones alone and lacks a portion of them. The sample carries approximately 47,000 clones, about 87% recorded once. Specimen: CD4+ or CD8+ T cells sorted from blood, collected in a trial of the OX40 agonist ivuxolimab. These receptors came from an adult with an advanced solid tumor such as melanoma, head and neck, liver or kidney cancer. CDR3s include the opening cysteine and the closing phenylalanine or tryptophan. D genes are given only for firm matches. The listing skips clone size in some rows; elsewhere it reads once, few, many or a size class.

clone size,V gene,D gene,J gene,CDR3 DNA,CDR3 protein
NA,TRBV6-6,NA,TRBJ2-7,TGTGCCAGCAGTTACCAGCGGACTGGAGGGAACGAGCAGTACTTC,CASSYQRTGGNEQYF
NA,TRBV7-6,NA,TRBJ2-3,TGTGCCAGCAGCTTCCGGACCCCGACAGTCACAGATACGCAGTATTTT,CASSFRTPTVTDTQYF
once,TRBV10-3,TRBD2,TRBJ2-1,TGTGCCGCCATGGCGGGGGTAGACCGGAATGAGCAGTTCTTC,CAAMAGVDRNEQFF
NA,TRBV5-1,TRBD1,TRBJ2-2,TGCGCCAGCAGCTTGGCCGCGACAGGGAGCACCGGGGAGCTGTTTTTT,CASSLAATGSTGELFF
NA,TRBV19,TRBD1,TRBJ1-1,TGTGCCAGTAGTCCCGACAGGGACGGGACTGAAGCTTTCTTT,CASSPDRDGTEAFF
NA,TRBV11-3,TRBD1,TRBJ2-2,TGTGCCAGCAGCCCGGGGACAGGGGAGTTGGTGGCCGGGGAGCTGTTTTTT,CASSPGTGELVAGELFF
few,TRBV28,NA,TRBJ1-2,TGTGCCAGCACAATATCTAACTATGGCTACACCTTC,CASTISNYGYTF
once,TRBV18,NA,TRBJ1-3,TGTGCCAGCTCACCACCAGGAGGGGCAGACTCTGGAAACACCATATATTTT,CASSPPGGADSGNTIYF
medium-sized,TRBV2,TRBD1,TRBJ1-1,TGTGCCAGCAGTGGGACAGGGGTGAACACTGAAGCTTTCTTT,CASSGTGVNTEAFF
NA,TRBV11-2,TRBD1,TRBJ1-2,TGTGCCAGCAGCCCGAGCCTGGACAGGGTCAGGGGTGGCTACACCTTC,CASSPSLDRVRGGYTF
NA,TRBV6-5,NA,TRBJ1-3,TGTGCCAGCAGTCCCCGGGACACCATCGGAAACACCATATATTTT,CASSPRDTIGNTIYF
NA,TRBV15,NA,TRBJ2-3,TGTGCCACCAGCAAGGTAGTCACAGATACGCAGTATTTT,CATSKVVTDTQYF
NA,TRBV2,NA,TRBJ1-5,TGTGCCAGCAGTGAAAGGTGGGGAGGCCAGCCCCAGCATTTT,CASSERWGGQPQHF
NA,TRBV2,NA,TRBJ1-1,TGTGCCAGCAGTCGAGATACAGGGTTCAACACAATGAACACTGAAGCTTTCTTT,CASSRDTGFNTMNTEAFF
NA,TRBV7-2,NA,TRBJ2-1,TGTGCCAGCAGCTTATCGCCCCATACTCAGGCGGAGCAGTTCTTC,CASSLSPHTQAEQFF
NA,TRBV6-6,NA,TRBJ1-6,TGTGCCATCCAGAACCGGGGGTATAATTCACCCCTCCACTTT,CAIQNRGYNSPLHF
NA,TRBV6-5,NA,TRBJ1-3,TGTGCCAGCATGGGGGTCTCAGGAAACACCATATATTTT,CASMGVSGNTIYF
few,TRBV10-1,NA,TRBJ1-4,TGCGCCAGCAGTGAGTCTGGGGCAGGAGAAAAACTGTTTTTT,CASSESGAGEKLFF
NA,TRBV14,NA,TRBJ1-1,TGTGCCAGCAGCCAAGAAGCTAACACTGAAGCTTTCTTT,CASSQEANTEAFF
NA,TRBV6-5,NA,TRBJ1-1,TGTGCCAGCAGTTACGCAGGGAATACGAATGAAGCTTTCTTT,CASSYAGNTNEAFF
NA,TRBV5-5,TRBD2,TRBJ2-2,TGTGCCAGCAGACCTGGACTAGCGGGGGGTAACACCGGGGAGCTGTTTTTT,CASRPGLAGGNTGELFF
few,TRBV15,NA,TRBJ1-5,TGTGCCACCAGCAGTGTCACAGGGTACAATCAGCCCCAGCATTTT,CATSSVTGYNQPQHF
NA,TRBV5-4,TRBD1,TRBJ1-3,TGTGCCAGCAGCTTGGGAACAGGGGCTGGAAACACCATATATTTT,CASSLGTGAGNTIYF